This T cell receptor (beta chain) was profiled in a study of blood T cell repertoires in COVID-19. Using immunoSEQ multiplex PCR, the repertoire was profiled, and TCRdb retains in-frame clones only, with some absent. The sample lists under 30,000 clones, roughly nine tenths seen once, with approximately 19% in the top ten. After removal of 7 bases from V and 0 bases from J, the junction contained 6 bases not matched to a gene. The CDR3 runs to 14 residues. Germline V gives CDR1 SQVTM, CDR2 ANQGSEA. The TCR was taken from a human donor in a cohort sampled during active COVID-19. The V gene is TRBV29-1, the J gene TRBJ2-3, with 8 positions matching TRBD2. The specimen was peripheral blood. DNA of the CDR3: TGCAGCGCCGATACTAGCGGTAGCACAGATACGCAGTATTTT. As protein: CSADTSGSTDTQYF.